A selection of T cell receptor beta chains follows, all from one sample in a study of blood T cell repertoires in COVID-19. Only in-frame clones appear in the TCRdb table, and some are missing; sequencing was by immunoSEQ multiplex PCR. The sample holds roughly 70,000 clones; 90% are singletons and the top ten take around 1.6%. The sequenced material came from peripheral blood. These receptors were obtained from a man aged 45-60 years with acute or convalescent COVID-19. Both conserved end residues are part of each CDR3. A D gene is named only where the DNA matches it firmly. A row's size may be missing; if present it is once, few, many or a size class.

abundance	v_gene	d_gene	j_gene	CDR3aa	CDR3nt
-	TRBV6-6	-	TRBJ1-2	CASSSGIYGYTF	TGTGCCAGCAGTTCGGGGATTTATGGCTACACCTTC
-	TRBV10-3	-	TRBJ1-4	CAISERGGSEKLFF	TGTGCCATCAGTGAGAGGGGCGGGAGCGAAAAACTGTTTTTT
-	TRBV5-1	TRBD1	TRBJ2-7	CASSYLRDSSYEQYF	TGCGCCAGCAGCTACCTACGGGACAGCTCCTACGAGCAGTACTTC
-	TRBV13	TRBD2	TRBJ2-1	CASSLGSSGRCNEQFF	TGTGCCAGCAGCCTCGGATCTAGCGGGAGATGCAATGAGCAGTTCTTC
-	TRBV6-1	TRBD2	TRBJ2-4	CASSEVGLGLAKNIQYF	TGTGCCAGCAGTGAAGTGGGACTAGGGCTAGCCAAAAACATTCAGTACTTC
-	TRBV11-3	-	TRBJ2-2	CASSLQHGELFF	TGTGCCAGCAGCTTACAACACGGGGAGCTGTTTTTT
-	TRBV7-9	-	TRBJ2-7	CASSLAPGVRPTYEQYF	TGTGCCAGCAGCTTAGCTCCCGGAGTGCGGCCAACCTACGAGCAGTACTTC
-	TRBV7-3	TRBD2	TRBJ2-6	CASKSGGSGANVLTF	TGTGCCAGTAAATCGGGAGGGTCTGGGGCCAACGTCCTGACTTTC
-	TRBV7-2	-	TRBJ2-2	CASSFGQPGNTGELFF	TGTGCCAGCAGCTTTGGCCAACCGGGGAACACCGGGGAGCTGTTTTTT
-	TRBV29-1	-	TRBJ1-3	CSVEDQENGNTIYF	TGCAGCGTTGAAGATCAGGAAAATGGAAACACCATATATTTT
-	TRBV24-1	-	TRBJ2-2	CATSANGYTGELFF	TGTGCCACCAGTGCGAACGGGTACACCGGGGAGCTGTTTTTT
-	TRBV9	-	TRBJ2-3	CASSVELASTDTQYF	TGTGCCAGCAGCGTAGAATTAGCGAGCACAGATACGCAGTATTTT
once	TRBV6-5	-	TRBJ1-1	CASSYSAWGMNTEAFF	TGTGCCAGCAGTTACTCAGCGTGGGGCATGAACACTGAAGCTTTCTTT
-	TRBV29-1	TRBD2	TRBJ2-1	CSVASGDEQFF	TGCAGCGTTGCTAGCGGGGATGAGCAGTTCTTC